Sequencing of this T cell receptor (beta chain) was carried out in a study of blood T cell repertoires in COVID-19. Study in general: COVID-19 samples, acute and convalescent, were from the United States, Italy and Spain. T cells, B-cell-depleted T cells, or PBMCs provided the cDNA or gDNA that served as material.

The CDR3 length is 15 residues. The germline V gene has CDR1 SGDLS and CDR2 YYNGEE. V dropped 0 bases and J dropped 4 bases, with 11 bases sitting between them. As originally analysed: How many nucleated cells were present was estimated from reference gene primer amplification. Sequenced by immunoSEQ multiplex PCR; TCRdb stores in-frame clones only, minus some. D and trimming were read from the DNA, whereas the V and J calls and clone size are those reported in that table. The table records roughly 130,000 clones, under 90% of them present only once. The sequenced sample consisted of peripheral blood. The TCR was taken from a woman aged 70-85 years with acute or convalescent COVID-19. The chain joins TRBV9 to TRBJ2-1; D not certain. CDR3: CASSVEPSRYNEQFF. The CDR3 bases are TGTGCCAGCAGCGTAGAACCCTCTAGGTACAATGAGCAGTTCTTC.